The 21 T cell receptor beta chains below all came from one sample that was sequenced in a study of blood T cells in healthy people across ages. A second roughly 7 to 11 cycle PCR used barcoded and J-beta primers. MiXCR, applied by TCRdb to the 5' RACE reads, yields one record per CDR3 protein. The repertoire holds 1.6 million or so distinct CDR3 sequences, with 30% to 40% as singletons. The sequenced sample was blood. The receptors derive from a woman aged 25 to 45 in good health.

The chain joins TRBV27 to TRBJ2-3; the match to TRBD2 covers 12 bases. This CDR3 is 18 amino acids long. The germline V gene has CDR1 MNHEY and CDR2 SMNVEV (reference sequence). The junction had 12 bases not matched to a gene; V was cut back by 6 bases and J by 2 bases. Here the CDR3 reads CASRARLAGDPLTDTQYF. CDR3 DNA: TGTGCCAGCAGGGCGAGACTAGCGGGGGATCCCCTCACAGATACGCAGTATTTT.

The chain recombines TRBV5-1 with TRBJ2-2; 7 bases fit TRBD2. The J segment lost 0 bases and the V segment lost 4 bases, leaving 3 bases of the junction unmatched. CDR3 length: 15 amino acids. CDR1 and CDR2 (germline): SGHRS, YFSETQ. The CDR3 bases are TGCGCCAGCAGCATCGCGGGGGCGAACACCGGGGAGCTGTTTTTT. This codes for CASSIAGANTGELFF.

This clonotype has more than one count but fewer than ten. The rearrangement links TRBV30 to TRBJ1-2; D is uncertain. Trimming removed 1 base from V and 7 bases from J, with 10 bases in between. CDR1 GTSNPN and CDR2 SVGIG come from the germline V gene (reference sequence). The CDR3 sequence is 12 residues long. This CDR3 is CAWSAGTSGYTF. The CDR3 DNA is TGTGCCTGGAGTGCGGGTACAAGTGGCTACACCTTC.

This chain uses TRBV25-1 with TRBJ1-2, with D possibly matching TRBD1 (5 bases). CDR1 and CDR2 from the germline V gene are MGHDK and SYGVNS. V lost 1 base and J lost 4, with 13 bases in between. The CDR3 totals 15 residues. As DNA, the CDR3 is TGTGCCAGCAGTGAATCTGGGCAGGGAAGCTATGGCTACACCTTC. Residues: CASSESGQGSYGYTF.

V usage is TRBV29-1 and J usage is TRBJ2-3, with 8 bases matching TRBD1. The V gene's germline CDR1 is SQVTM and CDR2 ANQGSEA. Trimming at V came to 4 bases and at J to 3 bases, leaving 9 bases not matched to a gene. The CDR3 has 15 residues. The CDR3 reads CSVVYRQGPTDTQYF. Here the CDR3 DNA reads TGCAGCGTTGTCTATCGACAGGGGCCAACAGATACGCAGTATTTT.

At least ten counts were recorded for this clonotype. CDR3 region: CASSLEPNEQYF. In nucleotides, the CDR3 is TGTGCCAGCAGCTTAGAACCTAACGAGCAGTACTTC. The V gene is TRBV7-9, the J gene TRBJ2-7; D uncertain. V was pared by 1 base and J by 5 bases, with 6 bases between. CDR1 is SEHNR and CDR2 is FQNEAQ in the germline V gene (reference sequence). The CDR3 has 12 amino acids.

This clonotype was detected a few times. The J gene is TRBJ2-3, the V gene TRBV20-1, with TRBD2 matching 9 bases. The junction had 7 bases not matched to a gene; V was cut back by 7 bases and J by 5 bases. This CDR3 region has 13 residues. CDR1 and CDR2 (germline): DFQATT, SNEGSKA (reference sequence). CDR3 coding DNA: TGCAGTGGGGGCGGGGGGGCCAGAGATACGCAGTATTTT. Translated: CSGGGGARDTQYF.

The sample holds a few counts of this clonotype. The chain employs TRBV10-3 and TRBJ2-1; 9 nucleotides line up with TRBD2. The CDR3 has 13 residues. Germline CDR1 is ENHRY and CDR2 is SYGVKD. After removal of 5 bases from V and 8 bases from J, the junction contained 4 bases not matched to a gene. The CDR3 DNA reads TGTGCCATCAGTAGGACTAGCGAGGATGAGCAGTTCTTC. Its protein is CAISRTSEDEQFF.

CDR3: CASSQLRGYEQYF. As DNA, the CDR3 is TGTGCCAGCAGCCAGCTCAGGGGGTACGAGCAGTACTTC. The genes are TRBV14 and TRBJ2-7, with 7 bases fitting TRBD1. The CDR3 is 13 amino acids. Trimming cost V 3 bases and J 4 bases; bases outside gene matches: 3. Germline V gene data show CDR1 as SGHDN and CDR2 as FVKESK.

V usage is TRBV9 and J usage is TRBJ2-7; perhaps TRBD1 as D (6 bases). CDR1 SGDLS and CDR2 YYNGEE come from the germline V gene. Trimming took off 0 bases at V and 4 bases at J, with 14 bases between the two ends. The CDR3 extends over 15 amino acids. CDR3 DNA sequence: TGTGCCAGCAGCGTAGAGAGGGACACGACGTACGAGCAGTACTTC. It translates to CASSVERDTTYEQYF.

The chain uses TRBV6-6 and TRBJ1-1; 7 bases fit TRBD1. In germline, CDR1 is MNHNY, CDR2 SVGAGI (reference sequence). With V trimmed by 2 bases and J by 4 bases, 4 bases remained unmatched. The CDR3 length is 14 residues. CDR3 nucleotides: TGTGCCAGCAGTTACCGGACAGGCCTCACTGAAGCTTTCTTT. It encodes CASSYRTGLTEAFF.

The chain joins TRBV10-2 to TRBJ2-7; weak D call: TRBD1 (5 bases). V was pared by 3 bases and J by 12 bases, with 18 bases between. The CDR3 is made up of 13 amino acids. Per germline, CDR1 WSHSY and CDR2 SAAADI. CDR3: CASSDPRQSGPYF. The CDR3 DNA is TGCGCCAGCAGTGATCCGCGACAGTCCGGGCCGTACTTC.

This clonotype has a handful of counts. CDR3 sequence (DNA): TGTGCCAGCAGCGCCCCTCCCGGGACAGGGCTTTCCGGGGAGCTGTTTTTT. This sequence encodes CASSAPPGTGLSGELFF. The chain couples TRBV9 to TRBJ2-2; 9 bases match TRBD1. The CDR3 is 17 amino acids. Germline CDR1 and CDR2: SGDLS and YYNGEE. Trimming took 3 bases from V and 6 from J; bases not matched to a gene: 12.

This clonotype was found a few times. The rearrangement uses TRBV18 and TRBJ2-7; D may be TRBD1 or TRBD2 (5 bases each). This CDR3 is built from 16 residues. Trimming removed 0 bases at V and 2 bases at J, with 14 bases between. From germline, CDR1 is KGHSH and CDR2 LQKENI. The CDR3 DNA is TGTGCCAGCTCACCACCGCTAGGGACGGTGACCTACGAGCAGTACTTC. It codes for CASSPPLGTVTYEQYF.

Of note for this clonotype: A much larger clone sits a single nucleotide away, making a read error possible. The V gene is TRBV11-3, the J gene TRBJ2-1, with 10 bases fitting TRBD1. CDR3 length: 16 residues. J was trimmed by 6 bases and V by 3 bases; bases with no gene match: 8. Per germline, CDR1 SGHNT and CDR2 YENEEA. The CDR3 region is CASSLGGTGAVNEQFF. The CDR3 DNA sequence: TGTGCCAGCAGCTTGGGGGGGACAGGGGCTGTCAATGAGCAGTTCTTC.

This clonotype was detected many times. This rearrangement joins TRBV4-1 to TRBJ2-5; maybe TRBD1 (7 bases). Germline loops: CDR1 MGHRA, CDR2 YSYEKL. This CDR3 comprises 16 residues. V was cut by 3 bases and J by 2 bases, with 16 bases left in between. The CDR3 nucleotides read TGCGCCAGCAGCCACCGCGGGGCCAGGGGGCAAGAGACCCAGTACTTC. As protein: CASSHRGARGQETQYF.

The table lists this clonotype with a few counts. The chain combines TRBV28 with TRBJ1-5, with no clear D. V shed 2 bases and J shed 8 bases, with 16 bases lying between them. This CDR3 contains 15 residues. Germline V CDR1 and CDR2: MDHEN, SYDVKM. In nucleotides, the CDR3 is TGTGCCAGCAGTTTAAACCCGGCTGTAAATAAGCCCCAGCATTTT. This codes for CASSLNPAVNKPQHF.

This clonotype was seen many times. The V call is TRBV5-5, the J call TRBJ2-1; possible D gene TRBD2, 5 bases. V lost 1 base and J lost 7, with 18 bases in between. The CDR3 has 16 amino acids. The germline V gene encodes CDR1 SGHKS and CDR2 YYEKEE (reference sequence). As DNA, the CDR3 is TGTGCCAGCAGCTTGAACCACATGGCTACGGGAAATGAGCAGTTCTTC. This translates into CASSLNHMATGNEQFF.

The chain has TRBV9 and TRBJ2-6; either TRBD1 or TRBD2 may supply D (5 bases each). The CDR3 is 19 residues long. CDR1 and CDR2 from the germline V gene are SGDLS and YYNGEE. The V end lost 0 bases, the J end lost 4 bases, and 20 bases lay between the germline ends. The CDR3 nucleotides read TGTGCCAGCAGCGTAGTGTCGTTGGGTCGGGGCGGCGGGGCCAACGTCCTGACTTTC. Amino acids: CASSVVSLGRGGGANVLTF.

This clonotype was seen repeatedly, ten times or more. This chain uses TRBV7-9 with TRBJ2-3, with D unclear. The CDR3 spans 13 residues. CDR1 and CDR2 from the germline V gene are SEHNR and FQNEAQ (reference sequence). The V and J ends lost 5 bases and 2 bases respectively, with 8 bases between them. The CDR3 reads CASSPRHTDTQYF. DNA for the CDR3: TGTGCCAGCAGCCCACGACACACAGATACGCAGTATTTT.

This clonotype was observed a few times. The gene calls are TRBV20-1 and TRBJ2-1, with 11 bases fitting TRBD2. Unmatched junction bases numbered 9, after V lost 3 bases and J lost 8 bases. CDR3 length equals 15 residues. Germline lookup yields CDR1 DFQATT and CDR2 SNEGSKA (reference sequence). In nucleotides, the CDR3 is TGCAGTGCTAGGGGACTAGCGGCACCGGGGGATGAGCAGTTCTTC. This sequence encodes CSARGLAAPGDEQFF.